This T cell receptor (beta chain) stems from a study of identical twins. The study, taken as a whole, reports: Out-of-frame beta chain sequences displayed weaker excess sharing between twins.

Healthy Caucasians alone served as donors. This clonotype came up once. The antigen remains undetermined. Unique molecular identifiers were present on the cDNA, which also gained a universal primer site by template switching. TCRdb used MiXCR to reprocess the 5' RACE reads, holding one entry per CDR3 protein. This sample carries 450,000 to 500,000 distinct CDR3 sequences, roughly an eighth of them seen once, and the ten largest clones take more than 0.8%. Germline CDR1 reads SGHVS; CDR2 reads FQNEAQ. The CDR3 runs to 16 residues. V shed 1 base and J shed 1 base, with 10 bases lying between them. These data are also associated with another study on yellow fever vaccine responses in identical twins.

The sequenced sample was CD4+ T cells sorted from blood. The clonotype comes from a young woman in good health. V gene TRBV7-8 combines with J gene TRBJ1-4; D possibly corresponds to TRBD1 (6 bases). CDR3: CASSLGIRGTNEKLFF. As DNA, the CDR3 is TGTGCCAGCAGCTTAGGGATCAGGGGAACTAATGAAAAACTGTTTTTT.